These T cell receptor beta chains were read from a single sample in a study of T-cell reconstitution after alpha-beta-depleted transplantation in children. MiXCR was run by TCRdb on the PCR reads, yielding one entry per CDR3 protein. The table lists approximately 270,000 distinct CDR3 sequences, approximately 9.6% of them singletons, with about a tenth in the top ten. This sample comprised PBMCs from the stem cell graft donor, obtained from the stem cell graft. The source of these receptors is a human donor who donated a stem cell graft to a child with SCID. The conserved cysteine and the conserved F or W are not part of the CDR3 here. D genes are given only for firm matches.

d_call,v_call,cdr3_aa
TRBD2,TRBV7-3,ASSPTLRLAGRRTGELF
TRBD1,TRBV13,ASSLGDRATYEQY
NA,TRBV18,ASSPPGRSNTEAF
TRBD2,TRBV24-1,ATSVGGTDNEQF
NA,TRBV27,ASSSRSDTQY
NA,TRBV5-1,ASSSLPGVTYEQY
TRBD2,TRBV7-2,ASSSRGGSYEQY
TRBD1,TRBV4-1,ASSQPKQGPNTEAF
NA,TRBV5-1,ASRTDPNTEAF
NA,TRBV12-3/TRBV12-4,ASSRAENTEAF
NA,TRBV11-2,ASSFQGGADTQY
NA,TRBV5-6,ASSLEAGLNYGYT
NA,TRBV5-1,ASSHGPGSEAF
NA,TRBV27,ASSLLGGEEAF